The clone carrying this T cell receptor (beta chain) came up once. Its antigen is still unknown. This record comes from a study of long-term antiretroviral therapy in people with HIV. Study-level points and caveats: Information on adherence, resistance and therapy changes was unavailable.

The samples comprised about 0.95-11 million cryopreserved PBMC ahead of DNA extraction. Survey-level immunoSEQ v3.0 assays were run. Method: immunoSEQ multiplex PCR; TCRdb's copy keeps in-frame clones and lacks some. This sample carries 5,000 to 8,000 clones, 77% of them seen once, and the ten largest clones take 15%. Germline assignment: CDR1 SGHAT and CDR2 FQNNGV. The germline V and J ends were trimmed by 2 bases and 1 base, with 17 bases remaining between them. The CDR3 contains 17 residues. The rearrangement uses TRBV11-2 and TRBJ1-1; D is unresolved. The TCR originated in a man aged 40-49 years with HIV. This material consisted of unsorted PBMCs, taken 0.5 years before starting antiretroviral therapy. The CDR3 DNA sequence: TGTGCCAGCAGCTTACAAAGGGCCAATGGCCGGAACACTGAAGCTTTCTTT. It yields the protein CASSLQRANGRNTEAFF.